This TCR beta chain was recorded in a study of vaccination and CD4 T cells after COVID-19. In germline, CDR1 is LNHDA, CDR2 SQIVND (reference sequence). Trimming shortened V by 3 bases and J by 5 bases, and 20 bases separated the two germline ends. The CDR3 is 17 residues long. An Oncomine TCR Beta short-read assay was used to sequence the DNA from cultured CD4+ T cells. TCRdb recomputed calls from the PCR reads with MiXCR, one row per CDR3 protein. The sample gives tens of thousands of distinct CDR3 sequences, roughly 40% of which show up once; roughly 9.9% is in the top ten. In regard to this clonotype: Its antigen remains unidentified.

Indicated time point: late sampling 161 to 241 days after vaccination in three convalescent patients. Treatment here: approximately 11-day PBMC culture with coronavirus spike peptide pools or control peptides (ViraFEST assay). The receptor's source is a human donor who had recovered from COVID-19. Material: CD4+ T cells from blood, cultured in vitro, obtained about 7 months after SARS-CoV-2 vaccination. The chain employs TRBV19 and TRBJ2-1; D perhaps matches TRBD1 (6 bases). The CDR3 region has the DNA TGTGCCAGTAGTATGTTCCGAGGTAGGGACACTAACAATGAGCAGTTCTTC. Protein product: CASSMFRGRDTNNEQFF.